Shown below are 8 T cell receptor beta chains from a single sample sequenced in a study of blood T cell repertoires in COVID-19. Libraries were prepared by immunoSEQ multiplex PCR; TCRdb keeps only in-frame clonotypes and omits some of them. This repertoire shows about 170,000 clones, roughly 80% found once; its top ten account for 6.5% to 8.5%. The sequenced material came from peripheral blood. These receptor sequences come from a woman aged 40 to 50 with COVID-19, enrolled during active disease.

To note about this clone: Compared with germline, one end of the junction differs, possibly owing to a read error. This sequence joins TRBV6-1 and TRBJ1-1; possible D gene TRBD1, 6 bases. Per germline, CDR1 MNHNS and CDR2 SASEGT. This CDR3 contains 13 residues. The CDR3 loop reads CASSEYWGRTLPF. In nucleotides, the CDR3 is TGTGCCAGCAGTGAATACTGGGGGCGTACACTGCCCTTT.

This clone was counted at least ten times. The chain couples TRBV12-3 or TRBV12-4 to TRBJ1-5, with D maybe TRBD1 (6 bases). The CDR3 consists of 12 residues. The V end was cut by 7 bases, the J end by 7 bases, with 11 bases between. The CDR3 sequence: CASKQGSQPQHF. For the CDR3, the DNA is TGTGCCAGCAAACAGGGTTCCCAGCCCCAGCATTTT.

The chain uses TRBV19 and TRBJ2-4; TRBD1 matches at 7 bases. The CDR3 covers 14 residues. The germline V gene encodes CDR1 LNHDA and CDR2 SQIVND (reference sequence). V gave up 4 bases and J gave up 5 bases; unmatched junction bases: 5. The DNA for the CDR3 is TGTGCCAGTAGTACCAGACAGGGCGAAAACATTCAGTACTTC. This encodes CASSTRQGENIQYF.

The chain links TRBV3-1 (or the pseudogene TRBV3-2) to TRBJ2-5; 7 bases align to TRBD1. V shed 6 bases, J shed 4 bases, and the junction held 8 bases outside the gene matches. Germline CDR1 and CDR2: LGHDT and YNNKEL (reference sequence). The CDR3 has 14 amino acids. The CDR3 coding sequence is TGTGCCAGCAGACAGTCAGGGGGATCAGAGACCCAGTACTTC. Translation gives CASRQSGGSETQYF.

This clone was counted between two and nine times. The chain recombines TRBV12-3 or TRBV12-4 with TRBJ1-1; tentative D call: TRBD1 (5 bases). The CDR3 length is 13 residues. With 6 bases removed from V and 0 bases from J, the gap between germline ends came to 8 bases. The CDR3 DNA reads TGTGCCAGCAGGGAACAGGTGAACACTGAAGCTTTCTTT. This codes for CASREQVNTEAFF.

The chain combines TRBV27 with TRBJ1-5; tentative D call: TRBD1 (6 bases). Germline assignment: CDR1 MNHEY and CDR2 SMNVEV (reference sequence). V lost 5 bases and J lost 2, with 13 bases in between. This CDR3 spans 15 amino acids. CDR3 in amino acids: CASSPRGLGNQPQHF. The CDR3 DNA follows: TGTGCCAGCAGTCCGAGGGGGTTGGGCAATCAGCCCCAGCATTTT.

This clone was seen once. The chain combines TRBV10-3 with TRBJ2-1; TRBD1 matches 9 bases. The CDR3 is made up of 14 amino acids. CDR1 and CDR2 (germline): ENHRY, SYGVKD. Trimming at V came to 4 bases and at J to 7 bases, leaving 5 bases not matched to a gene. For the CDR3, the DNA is TGTGCCATCAGTGTAACAGGGGGCAGGAATGAGCAGTTCTTC. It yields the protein CAISVTGGRNEQFF.

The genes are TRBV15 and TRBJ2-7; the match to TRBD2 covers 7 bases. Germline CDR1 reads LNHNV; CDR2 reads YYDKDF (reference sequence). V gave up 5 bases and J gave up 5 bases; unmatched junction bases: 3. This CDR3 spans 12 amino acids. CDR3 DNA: TGTGCCACCAGCGGGGGAGGGAACGAGCAGTACTTC. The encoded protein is CATSGGGNEQYF.